The clone carrying this T cell receptor beta chain was found once. The sample is drawn from a study of blood T cell repertoires in COVID-19. Study context: Samples taken during acute and convalescent COVID-19 were collected in the United States, Italy and Spain. Sources were T cells, B-cell-depleted T cells, or PBMCs; the material itself was cDNA or gDNA.

Methods used by the authors: For nucleated cells, counts were estimated from reference gene primer amplification. TCRdb keeps only in-frame clones here, not all; method: immunoSEQ multiplex PCR. Clone size and V and J calls were adopted from that table, with D and trimming inferred from the DNA. The sample lists approximately 190,000 clones, 75% to 85% seen once, with around 6.9% in the top ten. The source is a man in his 60s with acute or convalescent COVID-19. The specimen sequenced was peripheral blood.

CDR3 amino acids: CASSWEDTQYF. The CDR3, as DNA: TGTGCCAGCAGTTGGGAGGATACGCAGTATTTT. V and J are TRBV6-5 and TRBJ2-3; D possibly corresponds to TRBD2 (5 bases). Germline V gene lookup returns CDR1 MNHEY and CDR2 SVGAGI. There are 11 residues in the CDR3. The V end lost 4 bases, the J end lost 6 bases, and 5 bases lay between the germline ends.